This T cell receptor (beta chain) was sequenced for a study of T cell responses to AZD1222 COVID-19 vaccine. Points from the study as a whole: The donor group comprised mostly white British people and more females; the analysis possibly underestimated clonal diversity.

Assay: immunoSEQ multiplex PCR; the TCRdb copy retains only in-frame clones and omits some. The table has some 80,000 clones, over 60% seen once. In regard to this clone: Antigen specificity is unknown.

The sequence was obtained from an adult who received the MenACWY meningococcal vaccine as a control. The specimen was peripheral blood, collected 28 days after the second dose of the MenACWY control vaccine.

The CDR3 reads CAWSEQTNTIYF. CDR3 DNA: TGTGCCTGGAGTGAGCAGACAAACACCATATATTTT. The chain joins TRBV30 to TRBJ1-3; no firm D call. The germline CDR1 and CDR2 sequences are GTSNPN and SVGIG (reference sequence). Trimming removed 1 base at V and 6 bases at J, with 7 bases between. The CDR3 spans 12 residues.